The rows below give T cell receptor beta chains drawn from one sample of a study of shared clonotypes between healthy human individuals. Some clones are missing from TCRdb's copy, which holds only in-frame ones; the method was immunoSEQ multiplex PCR. The sample lists some 2.4 million clones; approximately 94% were seen once. Sequenced: naive CD4+ T cells from PBMCs. These TCRs come from a man aged 18-30 years in good health. Some clones in this sample may be carry-over from other donors' samples. Each CDR3 is given with its conserved first and last residue. The D gene is left open where the match is weak. Clone size is shown for a subset of rows, as once, few, many or a class of expanded clone.

>TRBV5-1|.|TRBJ2-5|.
CASSLLTDQETQYF
TGCGCCAGCAGCTTGTTGACAGATCAAGAGACCCAGTACTTC
>TRBV6-1|.|TRBJ2-7|once
CASRPTQGYEQYF
TGTGCCAGCAGGCCCACCCAAGGGTACGAGCAGTACTTC
>TRBV5-1|TRBD1|TRBJ1-3|.
CASSRGDRGSGNTIYF
TGCGCCAGCAGCAGAGGGGACAGGGGATCTGGAAACACCATATATTTT
>TRBV4-1|TRBD2|TRBJ2-1|.
CASSQDPAGRYNEQFF
TGCGCCAGCAGCCAAGATCCAGCGGGGCGATACAATGAGCAGTTCTTC
>TRBV28|.|TRBJ1-4|.
CASSLRRVREKLFF
TGTGCCAGCAGTTTGAGGAGGGTCCGTGAAAAACTGTTTTTT
>TRBV11-2|TRBD2|TRBJ2-3|.
CASSLGSGSITDTQYF
TGTGCCAGCAGCTTAGGTAGCGGGAGTATCACAGATACGCAGTATTTT
>TRBV7-9|TRBD1|TRBJ2-7|.
CASSFIPGQGLSYEQYF
TGTGCCAGCAGCTTTATTCCGGGACAGGGTCTCTCCTACGAGCAGTACTTC
>TRBV19|.|TRBJ1-2|.
CASSILQENTTPNYGYTF
TGTGCCAGTAGTATTCTTCAGGAAAATACCACCCCTAACTATGGCTACACCTTC
>TRBV7-8|TRBD2|TRBJ2-3|.
CASSLGRGGTSQSGGGTDTQYF
TGTGCCAGCAGCTTGGGCAGGGGAGGGACTAGTCAATCCGGGGGAGGCACAGATACGCAGTATTTT
>TRBV6-5|.|TRBJ2-1|.
CASSYSKFGSDNEQFF
TGTGCCAGCAGTTACTCGAAATTCGGGAGTGACAATGAGCAGTTCTTC
>TRBV29-1|.|TRBJ1-2|.
CSVGSWGEREGYTF
TGCAGCGTTGGATCGTGGGGGGAGAGAGAAGGCTACACCTTC
>TRBV7-9|.|TRBJ2-6|.
CASSFGQGLLSGANVLTF
TGTGCCAGCAGCTTTGGTCAGGGGCTGCTCTCTGGGGCCAACGTCCTGACTTTC
>TRBV10-1|.|TRBJ2-1|.
CASSESRAAGSSYNEQFF
TGCGCCAGCAGTGAGTCAAGGGCAGCTGGAAGCTCCTACAATGAGCAGTTCTTC
>TRBV19|.|TRBJ2-2|.
CASSMQGGPPGELFF
TGTGCCAGTAGTATGCAGGGAGGCCCCCCCGGGGAGCTGTTTTTT
>TRBV7-2|.|TRBJ2-7|few
CASSTGRGHYEQYF
TGTGCCAGCAGTACTGGACGAGGACACTACGAGCAGTACTTC
>TRBV15|TRBD1|TRBJ2-7|.
CATSSRDRGAYEQYF
TGTGCCACCAGCAGTAGGGACAGGGGAGCCTACGAGCAGTACTTC
>TRBV15|TRBD1|TRBJ1-5|once
CATSHGMTGQPQHF
TGTGCCACCAGCCACGGAATGACAGGGCAGCCCCAGCATTTT
>TRBV18|TRBD2|TRBJ2-7|.
CASSPSLAGGTPHEQYF
TGTGCCAGCTCACCAAGTCTAGCGGGGGGAACCCCCCACGAGCAGTACTTC
>TRBV9|.|TRBJ1-3|.
CASSVERDSGNTIYF
TGTGCCAGCAGCGTAGAGCGGGACTCTGGAAACACCATATATTTT
>TRBV6-6|.|TRBJ1-1|.
CASSYPSGGANTEAFF
TGTGCCAGCAGTTACCCCAGTGGCGGGGCGAACACTGAAGCTTTCTTT
>TRBV19|TRBD1|TRBJ2-7|.
CASSDRGPLSEQYF
TGTGCCAGTAGCGACAGGGGGCCGCTCTCCGAGCAGTACTTC
>TRBV4-1|TRBD2|TRBJ2-2|.
CASSLRRGEGLLYTGELFF
TGCGCCAGCAGCCTTCGCCGGGGGGAGGGTCTGTTATATACCGGGGAGCTGTTTTTT
>TRBV4-2|.|TRBJ2-4|.
CASSQDASKNIQYF
TGTGCCAGCAGCCAAGATGCTAGCAAAAACATTCAGTACTTC
>TRBV5-1|.|TRBJ2-7|.
CASRDSSLTYEQYF
TGCGCCAGCAGGGACTCGAGCCTTACCTACGAGCAGTACTTC
>TRBV6-1|.|TRBJ2-3|.
CASSRDSPLEYF
TGTGCCAGCAGTCGGGACTCTCCGTTGGAGTATTTT
>TRBV6-1|.|TRBJ2-5|once
CASRGNPGAEETQYF
TGTGCCAGCAGGGGGAACCCGGGGGCCGAGGAGACCCAGTACTTC
>TRBV11-2|.|TRBJ1-1|.
CASSSPPLFTGVAFF
TGTGCCAGCAGCTCGCCCCCCTTATTTACAGGTGTAGCTTTCTTT
>TRBV5-6|.|TRBJ1-4|.
CASSLDRNNEKLFF
TGTGCCAGCAGCTTGGACAGAAATAATGAAAAACTGTTTTTT
>TRBV7-2|.|TRBJ2-3|.
CASSWPGVSTDTQYF
TGTGCCAGCAGCTGGCCGGGCGTTAGCACAGATACGCAGTATTTT
>TRBV9|TRBD1|TRBJ2-7|.
CASSGRQGSYEQYF
TGTGCCAGCAGCGGACGACAGGGATCCTACGAGCAGTACTTC
>TRBV6-1|.|TRBJ1-1|.
CASSALLWEATEAFF
TGTGCCAGCAGTGCCTTGCTGTGGGAGGCCACTGAAGCTTTCTTT
>TRBV11-2|.|TRBJ2-2|.
CASSFRDPYTGELFF
TGTGCCAGCAGCTTCCGGGACCCTTACACCGGGGAGCTGTTTTTT
>TRBV18|.|TRBJ1-5|.
CASSPVGRNQPQHF
TGTGCCAGCTCACCGGTGGGACGCAATCAGCCCCAGCATTTT
>TRBV5-1|TRBD2|TRBJ2-3|.
CASSSPSGYLTDTQYF
TGCGCCAGCAGCTCCCCTAGCGGGTACCTCACAGATACGCAGTATTTT
>TRBV6-4|.|TRBJ2-3|.
CASSDLTDTQYF
TGTGCCAGCAGTGACTTGACAGATACGCAGTATTTT
>TRBV7-2|.|TRBJ2-1|.
CASSLELHNEQFF
TGTGCCAGCAGCTTAGAGCTCCACAATGAGCAGTTCTTC
>TRBV7-2|TRBD1|TRBJ2-2|.
CASSLRTGGTSGELFF
TGTGCCAGCAGCTTAAGGACAGGGGGCACGTCCGGGGAGCTGTTTTTT
>TRBV7-2|.|TRBJ1-5|once
CASSLEFRGIQPQHF
TGTGCCAGCAGCTTAGAGTTTCGGGGGATTCAGCCCCAGCATTTT
>TRBV28|.|TRBJ2-4|.
CASSIRPLAKNIQYF
TGTGCCAGCAGTATTCGACCACTAGCCAAAAACATTCAGTACTTC
>TRBV5-1|.|TRBJ2-1|.
CASSLAQGLGYNEQFF
TGCGCCAGCAGCTTGGCCCAAGGGCTTGGATACAATGAGCAGTTCTTC
>TRBV19|TRBD1|TRBJ1-4|.
CASMNGQGAGKLFF
TGTGCCAGTATGAACGGACAGGGGGCTGGAAAACTGTTTTTT
>TRBV5-6|TRBD2|TRBJ2-5|.
CASSLNRLAGLQETQYF
TGTGCCAGCAGCTTGAACAGACTAGCGGGCCTACAAGAGACCCAGTACTTC
>TRBV7-9|TRBD2|TRBJ2-1|.
CASSSGLAGVDEQFF
TGTGCCAGCAGCTCAGGACTAGCGGGAGTGGATGAGCAGTTCTTC